This T cell receptor beta chain was sequenced during a study of T cell repertoires in aging, cancer and after chemotherapy. TRB rearrangements spanning V, D and J were amplified using mixed TRB-A/B primers. TCRdb passed the multiplex PCR reads through MiXCR, listing each CDR3 protein once. This sample has just over 1,500 distinct CDR3 sequences, with roughly a quarter found just once. In this sample, this clonotype turned up a few times. The template was genomic DNA from peripheral blood, not RNA. V was shortened by 0 bases and J by 3 bases, with 11 bases between the two germline ends. Germline loops: CDR1 SGHAT, CDR2 FQNNGV. The CDR3 consists of 15 residues.

What was sequenced was blood. This clonotype was obtained from a human donor with a solid tumor. The J gene is TRBJ1-2, the V gene TRBV11-2; tentatively, D is TRBD1 (5 bases). The CDR3: CASSLEGREDYGYTF. CDR3 nucleotides: TGTGCCAGCAGCTTAGAGGGACGCGAGGACTATGGCTACACCTTC.